The subject of this entry is one T cell receptor (beta chain). Antigen: not known. TCRdb passed the 5' RACE reads through MiXCR, listing each CDR3 protein once. The top ten clones hold around 5.6% of a sample with 300,000 to 400,000 distinct CDR3 sequences, roughly 31% of them seen once. The data originate from a study of identical twins' blood T cells. The study, taken as a whole, reports: Even for out-of-frame TCRbeta, twins reportedly shared V gene usage much more than unrelated donors. Top TCRbeta clonotypes were shared more with twin than unrelated donors.

Per the germline V gene, CDR1 is SGHAT and CDR2 is FQNNGV. The CDR3 runs 17 residues. V gave up 5 bases and J gave up 2 bases, with 19 bases separating them. Sequenced sample: PBMCs. V and J are TRBV11-2 and TRBJ2-4, with a tentative D call TRBD2 (5 bases). The sequence came from a woman aged 18-55 years in good health. DNA for the CDR3: TGTGCCAGCAGCCAGAAAGTTCCGGGGTTACCCAAAAACATTCAGTACTTC. It is translated as CASSQKVPGLPKNIQYF.